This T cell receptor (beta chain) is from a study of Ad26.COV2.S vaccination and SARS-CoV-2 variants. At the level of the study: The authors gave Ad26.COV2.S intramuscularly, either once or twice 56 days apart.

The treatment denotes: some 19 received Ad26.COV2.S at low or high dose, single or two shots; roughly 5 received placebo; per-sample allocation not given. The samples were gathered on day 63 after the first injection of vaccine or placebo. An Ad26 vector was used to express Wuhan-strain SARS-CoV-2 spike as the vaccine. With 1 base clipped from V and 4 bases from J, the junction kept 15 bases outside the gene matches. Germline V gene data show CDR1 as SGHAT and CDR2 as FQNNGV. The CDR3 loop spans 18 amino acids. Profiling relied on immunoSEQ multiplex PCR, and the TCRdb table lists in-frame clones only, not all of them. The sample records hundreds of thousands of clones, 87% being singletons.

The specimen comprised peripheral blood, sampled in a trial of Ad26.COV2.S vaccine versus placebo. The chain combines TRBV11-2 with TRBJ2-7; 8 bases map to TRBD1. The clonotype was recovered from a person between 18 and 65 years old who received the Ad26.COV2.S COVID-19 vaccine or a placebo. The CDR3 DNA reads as TGTGCCAGCAGCTTAGTAATTCAAAGCGACAGGGGAGTGTACGAGCAGTACTTC. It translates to CASSLVIQSDRGVYEQYF.